This TCR beta chain was observed in a study of T cells after yellow fever vaccination. TCRdb reprocessed the 5' RACE reads via MiXCR and lists one record per CDR3 protein. Of 550,000 to 750,000 distinct CDR3 sequences listed, roughly 14% are singletons. This receptor was obtained from a man younger than 40 who received the YFV17D yellow fever vaccine. The source was PBMCs, collected on the day of the yellow fever booster vaccination.

The CDR3 nucleotides read TGTGCCAGCAGCTACCTAGCGGGGGGACTGTTTTTT. Translation: CASSYLAGGLFF. The rearrangement links TRBV5-6 to TRBJ1-4; D is possibly TRBD1 (5 bases). CDR1 is SGHDT and CDR2 is YYEEEE in the germline V gene. The germline V and J ends were trimmed by 3 bases and 13 bases, with 13 bases remaining between them. The CDR3 covers 12 residues.